This TCR beta chain comes out of a study of cytomegalovirus exposure and HLA in healthy donors. About this clone itself: Its target is unknown.

Study results and caveats: Immune exposure information comprised only CMV serostatus.

Primers included in the PCR were 60 Vbeta and 13 Jbeta primers. Assay used: immunoSEQ multiplex PCR; TCRdb lists only in-frame clones, some missing. This table has some 130,000 clones, 76% appearing once. Between the trimmed V and J ends, which lost 5 bases and 5 bases, there was a span of 18 bases. CDR3 length: 15 residues. Germline V lookup: CDR1 KGHSH, CDR2 LQKENI. The genes are TRBV18 and TRBJ1-1; D unresolved. The sample taken for sequencing was PBMCs. The clonotype originates from a man aged 40-49 years in good health and CMV-seronegative. The CDR3 region has the DNA TGTGCCAGCTCAACCACCCCCGAGGGAGGAACTGAAGCTTTCTTT. Its protein product is CASSTTPEGGTEAFF. Supplemented by reference TRBV18 and TRBJ1-1, the full variable domain reads NAGVMQNPRHLVRRRGQEARLRCSPMKGHSHVYWYRQLPEEGLKFMVYLQKENIIDESGMPKERFSAEFPKEGPSILRIQQVVRGDSAAYFCASSTTPEGGTEAFFGQGTRLTVV.